One and the same sample provided the 6 T cell receptor beta chains below, sequenced in a study of cytomegalovirus exposure and HLA in healthy donors. Clones were read by immunoSEQ multiplex PCR, and TCRdb kept only the in-frame ones, dropping some. The sample consists of about 76,000 clones, about 93% of them appearing once. Sequenced input: PBMCs. These receptor sequences come from a woman aged 18-29 years in good health and CMV-seropositive.

The rearrangement uses TRBV4-3 and TRBJ2-7, with 9 bases aligning to TRBD1. The V and J ends lost 1 base and 3 bases, in that order; junction bases with no gene match: 7. The germline V gene encodes CDR1 LGHNA and CDR2 YSLEER. CDR3 length: 16 amino acids. The CDR3 here is CASSQGGQGNLYEQYF. The CDR3 region has the DNA TGCGCCAGCAGCCAAGGGGGACAGGGTAACCTCTACGAGCAGTACTTC.

The chain links TRBV2 to TRBJ1-3; a weak D match, TRBD1 (5 bases). Per the germline V gene, CDR1 is SNHLY and CDR2 is FYNNEI. The CDR3 runs to 14 residues. The V gene lost 3 bases and the J gene lost 4 bases, with 10 bases spanning the gap. CDR3 DNA: TGTGCCAGCAGTGATTGGCAGGGAGGAAACACCATATATTTT. This codes for CASSDWQGGNTIYF. The whole variable domain, remainder taken from reference TRBV2 and TRBJ1-3, is EPEVTQTPSHQVTQMGQEVILRCVPISNHLYFYWYRQILGQKVEFLVSFYNNEISEKSEIFDDQFSVERPDGSNFTLKIRSTKLEDSAMYFCASSDWQGGNTIYFGEGSWLTVV.

This chain connects TRBV5-1 to TRBJ1-1, with D possibly TRBD1 on 6 matching bases. Per the germline V gene, CDR1 is SGHRS and CDR2 is YFSETQ. The CDR3 totals 14 residues. Trimming removed 0 bases at V and 4 bases at J, with 10 bases between. In DNA form, the CDR3 reads TGCGCCAGCAGCTTGGCCCTAGGGGGCACTGAAGCTTTCTTT. Translated, it gives CASSLALGGTEAFF. The entire variable domain, with the rest obtained from reference TRBV5-1 and TRBJ1-1, is as follows: KAGVTQTPRYLIKTRGQQVTLSCSPISGHRSVSWYQQTPGQGLQFLFEYFSETQRNKGNFPGRFSGRQFSNSRSEMNVSTLELGDSALYLCASSLALGGTEAFFGQGTRLTVV.

The chain couples TRBV2 to TRBJ1-5; D is undetermined. The V end was cut by 6 bases, the J end by 1 base, with 13 bases between. The CDR3 loop spans 15 amino acids. Germline assignment: CDR1 SNHLY and CDR2 FYNNEI. DNA of the CDR3: TGTGCCAGCAGCCCTTGGGCAGCCAGCAATCAGCCCCAGCATTTT. Encoded protein: CASSPWAASNQPQHF.

V and J are TRBV6-5 and TRBJ2-5; 9 bases are a match to TRBD2. J gave up 3 bases and V 5 bases, and 1 base lay outside the gene matches. Germline CDR1 reads MNHEY; CDR2 reads SVGAGI. The CDR3 consists of 13 residues. CDR3 region: CASSIAGEETQYF. The CDR3 nucleotides are TGTGCCAGCAGTATAGCGGGGGAAGAGACCCAGTACTTC.

This chain links TRBV7-9 with TRBJ1-2; D call uncertain. Trimming cost V 5 bases and J 1 base, with 11 bases left between them. CDR1 and CDR2 from the germline V gene are SEHNR and FQNEAQ (reference sequence). The CDR3 runs to 14 residues. CDR3 sequence (DNA): TGTGCCAGCAGCCCCGGGTCGCTTAACTATGGCTACACCTTC. Protein sequence: CASSPGSLNYGYTF.